Below, 21 T cell receptor beta chains from the same sample are listed, as sequenced in a study of OX40 agonist ivuxolimab in advanced cancers. The protocol was immunoSEQ multiplex PCR, while the TCRdb copy is restricted to in-frame clones and leaves out a portion. This table holds 70,000 or so clones, around 84% found once. The source material was CD4+ or CD8+ T cells sorted from blood, sampled in a trial of the OX40 agonist ivuxolimab. The receptors originated from an adult with an advanced solid tumor such as melanoma, head and neck, liver or kidney cancer.

There are a few counts of this clone. The chain has TRBV5-1 and TRBJ2-7, with D perhaps TRBD1 (5 bases). The germline V and J ends were trimmed by 4 bases and 3 bases, with 17 bases remaining between them. This CDR3 spans 15 amino acids. Germline CDR1 and CDR2: SGHRS and YFSETQ. The CDR3 region has the DNA TGCGCCAGCAGCCCGGACACCTATAATCACTACGAGCAGTACTTC. As protein: CASSPDTYNHYEQYF.

The chain carries TRBV7-2 and TRBJ2-7; the D gene is possibly TRBD1 (6 bases). This CDR3 contains 16 residues. With 2 bases removed from V and 6 bases from J, the gap between germline ends came to 20 bases. Germline V lookup: CDR1 SGHTA, CDR2 FQGNSA. The CDR3 DNA reads TGTGCCAGCAGCTTATCCTGGGACACCTCGTCTTCCGAGCAGTACTTC. As protein: CASSLSWDTSSSEQYF.

The chain recombines TRBV2 with TRBJ1-2; perhaps TRBD1 as D (6 bases). The CDR3 runs 15 residues. V was pared by 2 bases and J by 2 bases, with 12 bases between. The germline V gene encodes CDR1 SNHLY and CDR2 FYNNEI. The CDR3 DNA reads TGTGCCAGCAGTGAATTTGGGGGCGCGAACTATGGCTACACCTTC. Translated, it gives CASSEFGGANYGYTF.

In its sample, this clone was seen a few times. The V call is TRBV7-9, the J call TRBJ1-1; the match to TRBD1 covers 9 bases. Germline CDR1 is SEHNR and CDR2 is FQNEAQ (reference sequence). The CDR3 consists of 14 residues. The junction had 5 bases not matched to a gene; V was cut back by 7 bases and J by 2 bases. Here the CDR3 reads CASTAGQGNTEAFF. CDR3 DNA: TGTGCCAGCACCGCGGGACAGGGAAACACTGAAGCTTTCTTT.

The chain combines TRBV28 with TRBJ1-1; weak D call: TRBD1 (5 bases). CDR1 and CDR2 (germline): MDHEN, SYDVKM. V lost 1 base and J lost 1, with 22 bases in between. The CDR3 has 19 residues. The CDR3 bases are TGTGCCAGCAGTTTATACGAAGAGCCTACGGGACTCCCGAACACTGAAGCTTTCTTT. Translating it yields CASSLYEEPTGLPNTEAFF.

V is TRBV7-3 and J is TRBJ2-3; D possibly corresponds to TRBD2 (6 bases). CDR1 and CDR2 (germline): SGHTA, FQGTGA. The CDR3 contains 14 residues. Trimming took 4 bases from V and 3 from J, leaving 11 bases between them. This chain's CDR3 is CASSSGVVTDTQYF. Here the CDR3 DNA reads TGTGCCAGCAGCTCGGGGGTAGTTACAGATACGCAGTATTTT.

The rearrangement links TRBV7-3 to TRBJ2-7; TRBD1 aligns across 7 bases. Trimming took 5 bases from V and 0 from J; bases not matched to a gene: 7. The length of the CDR3 is 15 residues. Germline CDR1 and CDR2: SGHTA and FQGTGA. The CDR3 DNA follows: TGTGCCAGCAGCACAGGGGTCATGCCCTCCTACGAGCAGTACTTC. Its protein product is CASSTGVMPSYEQYF.

This chain uses TRBV5-5 with TRBJ1-2; D is possibly TRBD1 (5 bases). Germline values: CDR1 SGHKS, CDR2 YYEKEE (reference sequence). Trimming took off 0 bases at V and 8 bases at J, with 11 bases between the two ends. The CDR3 runs 13 residues. The CDR3 is CASSLAGGNGYTF. CDR3 sequence (DNA): TGTGCCAGCAGCTTGGCCGGGGGAAACGGCTACACCTTC.

This chain uses TRBV5-4 with TRBJ1-4; D is possibly TRBD1 (5 bases). CDR1 is SGHNT and CDR2 is YYREEE in the germline V gene (reference sequence). This CDR3 has 15 amino acids. V lost 2 bases to trimming and J lost 5 bases, with 13 bases between them. Written as DNA, the CDR3 is TGTGCCAGCAGCTTAAGGGACGTTGGGAATGAAAAACTGTTTTTT. It yields the protein CASSLRDVGNEKLFF.

The chain recombines TRBV10-3 with TRBJ2-7; TRBD1 is a possible D gene (7 bases). CDR1 ENHRY and CDR2 SYGVKD come from the germline V gene. Trimming cost V 6 bases and J 1 base, with 10 bases left between them. The CDR3 spans 13 residues. CDR3 nucleotide sequence: TGTGCCATCAGGGGGGGACAGTCCTACGAGCAGTACTTC. It yields the protein CAIRGGQSYEQYF.

This chain connects TRBV14 to TRBJ2-3; maybe TRBD2 (5 bases). The ends were cut back, 4 bases at V and 8 bases at J, with 7 bases in the middle. The CDR3 extends over 11 amino acids. In germline, CDR1 is SGHDN, CDR2 FVKESK. The chain's CDR3 is CASSREFTQYF. The CDR3 DNA follows: TGTGCCAGCAGCCGGGAGTTTACGCAGTATTTT.

The V and J genes are TRBV19 and TRBJ1-1; a weak D match, TRBD1 (5 bases). CDR1 LNHDA and CDR2 SQIVND come from the germline V gene (reference sequence). This CDR3 contains 13 residues. V shed 3 bases and J shed 6 bases, with 11 bases lying between them. CDR3 region: CASSIRGVPEAFF. The CDR3 region has the DNA TGTGCCAGTAGTATTCGGGGGGTCCCTGAAGCTTTCTTT.

V and J are TRBV6-1 and TRBJ1-5, with no clear D. V lost 6 bases and J 1 base, leaving 7 bases between the germline ends. CDR1 MNHNS and CDR2 SASEGT come from the germline V gene. CDR3 size: 13 residues. The CDR3 bases are TGTGCCAGCAGCGCCCGGAGCAATCAGCCCCAGCATTTT. It is translated as CASSARSNQPQHF.

V and J are TRBV30 and TRBJ1-5, with D tentatively TRBD1 (6 bases). Looked up from germline, CDR1 is GTSNPN and CDR2 is SVGIG (reference sequence). This CDR3 has 14 amino acids. V shed 0 bases and J shed 7 bases, with 13 bases lying between them. CDR3 in DNA: TGTGCCTGGAGTGTACTCTGGGGGCAACAGCCCCAGCATTTT. Translation gives CAWSVLWGQQPQHF.

CDR3 nucleotide sequence: TGTGCCAGCTCCTTTACGCAGGGGTCCTATGGCTACACCTTC. This sequence encodes CASSFTQGSYGYTF. V is TRBV28 and J is TRBJ1-2, with D perhaps TRBD1 (6 bases). Trimming left V 8 bases short and J 4 bases short, with 17 bases between. The CDR3 length is 14 residues. The germline V gene has CDR1 MDHEN and CDR2 SYDVKM.

Only one count was recorded for this clone. The chain joins TRBV7-2 to TRBJ1-5; possibly TRBD1 for D (5 bases). Trimming cost V 4 bases and J 3 bases, with 16 bases left between them. The CDR3 has 16 amino acids. The V gene's germline CDR1 is SGHTA and CDR2 FQGNSA. CDR3 loop: CASSSFGRASNQPQHF. DNA for the CDR3: TGTGCCAGCAGCTCCTTCGGCAGGGCCTCCAATCAGCCCCAGCATTTT.

The chain recombines TRBV6-5 with TRBJ2-1; 10 bases agree with TRBD1. The CDR3 runs 15 residues. CDR1 MNHEY and CDR2 SVGAGI come from the germline V gene. Trimming took 5 bases from V and 7 from J; bases not matched to a gene: 8. The CDR3 DNA is TGTGCCAGCAGTCCCGGACAGGGGGTTACGAATGAGCAGTTCTTC. Translation: CASSPGQGVTNEQFF.

CDR3 coding DNA: TGTGCCAGCAGTGGGGACTTATACGAGCAGTACTTC. Encoded protein: CASSGDLYEQYF. This chain joins TRBV6-1 and TRBJ2-7, with D perhaps matching TRBD2 (6 bases). This CDR3 has 12 residues. V was trimmed by 4 bases and J by 4 bases, leaving 8 bases between them. Germline assignment: CDR1 MNHNS and CDR2 SASEGT.

The V and J genes are TRBV6-1 and TRBJ2-5; 7 positions agree with TRBD2. The germline V gene has CDR1 MNHNS and CDR2 SASEGT. This CDR3 has 14 amino acids. Germline trimming cut 4 bases from V and 7 bases from J; bases unmatched to any gene: 9. The CDR3 coding sequence is TGTGCCAGCAGTGGCGGGAGTTTTAGTGTGACCCAGTACTTC. It is translated as CASSGGSFSVTQYF.

The rearrangement links TRBV28 to TRBJ2-7, with a possible D match to TRBD2 (6 bases). Trimming removed 6 bases at V and 3 bases at J, with 21 bases between. Per germline, CDR1 MDHEN and CDR2 SYDVKM. CDR3 length: 16 residues. CDR3 nucleotide sequence: TGTGCCAGCAGACCTCCGGCCAGTGCGGGGTTCTACGAGCAGTACTTC. It specifies CASRPPASAGFYEQYF.

The chain is built from TRBV19 and TRBJ1-2, with 9 bases lining up with TRBD1. The CDR3 runs 14 residues. The trim removed 4 bases at V and 4 bases at J, leaving 4 bases unmatched. Germline loops: CDR1 LNHDA, CDR2 SQIVND (reference sequence). The DNA of the CDR3 is TGTGCCAGTAGTACCGGACAGGGGATCTATGGCTACACCTTC. Translated, it gives CASSTGQGIYGYTF.